Following are 31 T cell receptor beta chains from one sample sequenced in a study of blood T cell repertoires in COVID-19. Produced via immunoSEQ multiplex PCR; TCRdb's table is partial and in-frame only. This sample has about 42,000 clones, with 85% to 90% found just once. The sequenced sample was peripheral blood. The receptors were gathered from a man aged 65 to 79 with acute or convalescent COVID-19.

The chain uses TRBV3-1 (or the pseudogene TRBV3-2) and TRBJ2-3, with 10 positions matching TRBD2. Germline V gene lookup returns CDR1 LGHDT and CDR2 YNNKEL (reference sequence). The length of the CDR3 is 17 residues. J gave up 8 bases and V 1 base, and 12 bases lay outside the gene matches. The CDR3 region has the DNA TGTGCCAGCAGCCAAGTAGCGGGAGGAATACACAGAGGTACGCAGTATTTT. Protein: CASSQVAGGIHRGTQYF.

The chain is built from TRBV27 and TRBJ1-4; D may be TRBD1 (5 bases). With 2 bases removed from V and 7 bases from J, the gap between germline ends came to 17 bases. The CDR3 sequence is 16 residues long. Germline assignment: CDR1 MNHEY and CDR2 SMNVEV (reference sequence). The CDR3 bases are TGTGCCAGCAGTTTAGACCTCCGGGGGGGAAGTGAAAAACTGTTTTTT. Protein sequence: CASSLDLRGGSEKLFF.

The J gene is TRBJ2-3, the V gene TRBV4-2, with D possibly TRBD2 on 6 matching bases. Trimming took 4 bases from V and 5 from J, leaving 16 bases between them. Per the germline V gene, CDR1 is LGHNA and CDR2 is YNFKEQ. This CDR3 contains 15 residues. The CDR3 loop reads CASSRQAPGEDTQYF. The CDR3 DNA sequence: TGTGCCAGCAGCCGCCAGGCTCCGGGAGAAGATACGCAGTATTTT.

This clone occurred a few times. This rearrangement joins TRBV7-2 to TRBJ1-2, with D possibly TRBD1 on 6 matching bases. V was clipped by 4 bases and J by 4 bases, with 13 bases between them. Germline CDR1 is SGHTA and CDR2 is FQGNSA. CDR3 length: 14 residues. The CDR3 DNA is TGTGCCAGCAGCTCACCGGGACACACCTATGGCTACACCTTC. Translating it yields CASSSPGHTYGYTF.

V and J are TRBV27 and TRBJ1-6; D not certain. V was cut by 0 bases and J by 0 bases, with 9 bases left in between. The CDR3 length is 17 residues. Germline lookup yields CDR1 MNHEY and CDR2 SMNVEV (reference sequence). The CDR3 sequence: CASSLSLGLSYNSPLHF. The CDR3 bases are TGTGCCAGCAGTTTATCGCTGGGCCTCTCCTATAATTCACCCCTCCACTTT.

This chain joins TRBV28 and TRBJ2-7; 10 bases agree with TRBD2. Germline CDR1 and CDR2: MDHEN and SYDVKM. This CDR3 is 13 amino acids long. The V and J ends lost 6 bases and 5 bases, in that order; junction bases with no gene match: 4. CDR3 sequence (DNA): TGTGCCAGCAGGCTAGCGGGAGTGCACGAGCAGTACTTC. Its protein is CASRLAGVHEQYF.

The chain links TRBV4-1 to TRBJ2-5; tentative D call: TRBD2 (5 bases). V was clipped by 3 bases and J by 5 bases, with 13 bases between them. Germline lookup yields CDR1 MGHRA and CDR2 YSYEKL. This CDR3 is built from 14 residues. The DNA of the CDR3 is TGCGCCAGCAGCCAGGCCGGACTCGGGGAGACCCAGTACTTC. It specifies CASSQAGLGETQYF.

The chain has TRBV2 and TRBJ1-1; D uncertain. V was cut by 1 base and J by 8 bases, with 11 bases left in between. This CDR3 is built from 13 residues. Germline lookup yields CDR1 SNHLY and CDR2 FYNNEI. In nucleotides, the CDR3 is TGTGCCAGCAGTGAAGGGCTTACCACCGAAGCTTTCTTT. It codes for CASSEGLTTEAFF. Complete variable domain (other parts from reference TRBV2 and TRBJ1-1): EPEVTQTPSHQVTQMGQEVILRCVPISNHLYFYWYRQILGQKVEFLVSFYNNEISEKSEIFDDQFSVERPDGSNFTLKIRSTKLEDSAMYFCASSEGLTTEAFFGQGTRLTVV.

The chain has TRBV7-9 and TRBJ2-7; tentatively, D is TRBD1 (6 bases). CDR3 size: 13 residues. Looked up from germline, CDR1 is SEHNR and CDR2 is FQNEAQ (reference sequence). DNA for the CDR3: TGTGTAATTTCACCGCGCAGGGGCCACGAGCAGTACTTC. Translated: CVISPRRGHEQYF.

The rearrangement uses TRBV6-4 and TRBJ1-1; tentatively, D is TRBD1 (6 bases). The V gene lost 4 bases and the J gene lost 3 bases, with 9 bases spanning the gap. Germline V gene sequence: CDR1 MRHNA, CDR2 SNTAGT. This CDR3 spans 13 amino acids. CDR3 bases: TGTGCCAGCAGTGCCAGGACAGACACTGAAGCTTTCTTT. Translation gives CASSARTDTEAFF.

The CDR3 coding sequence is TGCGCCACCCGAGGGCTGAACACTGAAGCTTTCTTT. This sequence encodes CATRGLNTEAFF. The chain combines TRBV5-1 with TRBJ1-1; D ambiguous. The CDR3 extends over 12 amino acids. With 9 bases removed from V and 0 bases from J, the gap between germline ends came to 9 bases. CDR1 and CDR2 from the germline V gene are SGHRS and YFSETQ.

This chain links TRBV29-1 with TRBJ2-4; D perhaps matches TRBD2 (6 bases). The CDR3 spans 12 residues. Trimming left V 1 base short and J 8 bases short, with 9 bases between. Germline V gene data show CDR1 as SQVTM and CDR2 as ANQGSEA. The chain's CDR3 is CSVEGGGDIQYF. As DNA, the CDR3 is TGCAGCGTTGAAGGGGGCGGGGACATTCAGTACTTC.

The rearrangement uses TRBV5-5 and TRBJ1-5; 9 positions match TRBD1. The CDR3 is 14 amino acids. CDR1 and CDR2 (germline): SGHKS, YYEKEE (reference sequence). V lost 3 bases and J lost 10; bases outside the gene matches: 8. The CDR3 reads CASSWDRANGPQHF. The CDR3 bases are TGTGCCAGCAGCTGGGACAGGGCCAATGGCCCCCAGCATTTT.

The V call is TRBV11-2, the J call TRBJ2-2; D not certain. V lost 2 bases and J 4 bases, leaving 5 bases between the germline ends. The CDR3 is 13 residues long. Per the germline V gene, CDR1 is SGHAT and CDR2 is FQNNGV. The CDR3 bases are TGTGCCAGCAGCTTAACATCCACCGGGGAGCTGTTTTTT. It translates to CASSLTSTGELFF.

The chain recombines TRBV3-1 (or the pseudogene TRBV3-2) with TRBJ2-2, with 12 bases aligning to TRBD2. The V gene end was trimmed by 3 bases and the J gene end by 2 bases; junction bases not matched to a gene: 7. The CDR3 contains 18 residues. The germline V gene encodes CDR1 LGHDT and CDR2 YNNKEL (reference sequence). DNA for the CDR3: TGTGCCAGCAGCCACCCTCGAGGACTAGCGGGAAACACCGGGGAGCTGTTTTTT. It codes for CASSHPRGLAGNTGELFF.

This clone was observed once. The CDR3 is CASRFREGTRAFF. The DNA of the CDR3 is TGTGCCAGCCGCTTCCGGGAGGGGACCAGAGCTTTCTTT. The rearrangement links TRBV12-3 or TRBV12-4 to TRBJ1-1; D might be TRBD1 (5 bases). There are 13 residues in the CDR3. The ends were cut back, 8 bases at V and 10 bases at J, with 20 bases in the middle.

This clone was picked up one time. V and J are TRBV29-1 and TRBJ1-5, with TRBD1 as a possible D gene (5 bases). V shed 3 bases and J shed 5 bases, with 14 bases lying between them. CDR3 length: 14 amino acids. Germline CDR1 SQVTM, CDR2 ANQGSEA. CDR3 sequence (DNA): TGCAGCGTTGACTTCGGGACTGTCTATCAGCCCCAGCATTTT. This translates into CSVDFGTVYQPQHF.

The rearrangement joins TRBV18 to TRBJ1-1; TRBD1 matches 9 bases. The CDR3 length is 15 residues. V trimming: 3 bases; J trimming: 4 bases; junction bases outside the gene matches: 6. Germline V gives CDR1 KGHSH, CDR2 LQKENI. CDR3 residues: CASSPGQGSFTEAFF. The CDR3 nucleotides are TGTGCCAGCTCACCGGGACAGGGAAGTTTCACTGAAGCTTTCTTT.

This clone was observed a single time. The chain links TRBV5-1 to TRBJ2-3; D remains ambiguous. CDR3 size: 14 residues. Between the trimmed V and J ends, which lost 2 bases and 0 bases, there was a span of 7 bases. Germline lookup yields CDR1 SGHRS and CDR2 YFSETQ. In nucleotides, the CDR3 is TGCGCCAGCAGCTTACAATCTAGCACAGATACGCAGTATTTT. Residues: CASSLQSSTDTQYF.

J is TRBJ2-3 and V is TRBV11-2; 7 bases align to TRBD2. The V gene end was trimmed by 3 bases and the J gene end by 3 bases; junction bases not matched to a gene: 9. Germline V gives CDR1 SGHAT, CDR2 FQNNGV. The CDR3 has 16 amino acids. CDR3 residues: CASSFPFAGETDTQYF. The CDR3 DNA reads TGTGCCAGCAGCTTCCCCTTTGCGGGAGAGACAGATACGCAGTATTTT.

The chain recombines TRBV7-9 with TRBJ2-3; D gene uncertain. The CDR3 is 14 residues long. V lost 0 bases and J 0 bases, leaving 4 bases between the germline ends. Germline assignment: CDR1 SEHNR and CDR2 FQNEAQ (reference sequence). The CDR3 here is CASSLAYSTDTQYF. The CDR3 DNA sequence: TGTGCCAGCAGCTTAGCCTATAGCACAGATACGCAGTATTTT.

This clone appeared once. The V and J genes are TRBV19 and TRBJ1-5; the match to TRBD1 covers 9 bases. Germline V gene sequence: CDR1 LNHDA, CDR2 SQIVND (reference sequence). The CDR3 runs to 14 residues. V lost 5 bases, J lost 6 bases, and 5 bases stayed unmatched. The DNA for the CDR3 is TGTGCCAGTAGTTCTACAGGGGGCTCTCAGCCCCAGCATTTT. It translates to CASSSTGGSQPQHF.

The V and J genes are TRBV7-7 and TRBJ2-5; 8 bases are a match to TRBD2. CDR1 is SSHAT, CDR2 FNYEAQ, per germline (reference sequence). V lost 2 bases to trimming and J lost 5 bases; unmatched junction nucleotides: 7. The CDR3 runs 15 residues. CDR3 region: CASSLSGGSWETQYF. The CDR3 coding sequence is TGTGCCAGCAGCTTAAGCGGGGGTTCCTGGGAGACCCAGTACTTC.

As concerns this clone: The identical CDR3 is also encoded by other nucleotide sequences in the sample. This sequence joins TRBV5-1 and TRBJ1-5; TRBD1 agrees at 7 bases. Germline trimming cut 0 bases from V and 5 bases from J; bases unmatched to any gene: 2. CDR3 length: 14 residues. CDR1 and CDR2 from the germline V gene are SGHRS and YFSETQ. The CDR3 DNA reads as TGCGCCAGCAGCTTGGGACAGGGCGATCAGCCCCAGCATTTT. As protein: CASSLGQGDQPQHF.

The chain links TRBV5-4 to TRBJ2-1, with a weak D call TRBD1 (6 bases). The germline V gene has CDR1 SGHNT and CDR2 YYREEE (reference sequence). Trimming stripped 2 bases from V and 9 bases from J, with 12 bases between. There are 13 residues in the CDR3. CDR3 protein: CASSFGQLSEQFF. The CDR3 nucleotides read TGTGCCAGCAGCTTCGGACAGTTGAGTGAGCAGTTCTTC.

The chain carries TRBV19 and TRBJ1-5; TRBD1 aligns across 10 bases. This CDR3 is 15 amino acids long. Trimming took 7 bases from V and 5 from J; bases not matched to a gene: 8. The V gene's germline CDR1 is LNHDA and CDR2 SQIVND (reference sequence). For the CDR3, the DNA is TGTGCCAGTACCACGACAGGGGGCCAGGATCAGCCCCAGCATTTT. This sequence encodes CASTTTGGQDQPQHF.

There are a few counts of this clone. V gene TRBV21-1 combines with J gene TRBJ1-6. TRBV21-1 is a pseudogene locus. The length of the CDR3 is 17 residues. The CDR3 loop reads CASSKNDQRPYNSPLHF. The CDR3 DNA is TGTGCCAGCAGCAAAAATGACCAGCGTCCTTATAATTCACCCCTCCACTTT.

This clone was detected once. This chain joins TRBV6-6 and TRBJ2-7; D is unresolved. CDR3 length: 15 amino acids. CDR1 and CDR2 (germline): MNHNY, SVGAGI (reference sequence). The V end lost 5 bases, the J end lost 5 bases, and 19 bases lay between the germline ends. CDR3 nucleotides: TGTGCCAGCAGTGCTTTCCCCCGGCAGGAAGACGAGCAGTACTTC. It specifies CASSAFPRQEDEQYF.

The count of this clone is one. The V gene is TRBV11-3, the J gene TRBJ2-3; no clear D. The length of the CDR3 is 13 residues. With 3 bases removed from V and 1 base from J, the gap between germline ends came to 5 bases. Germline assignment: CDR1 SGHNT and CDR2 YENEEA. The CDR3 here is CASSFEGTDTQYF. CDR3 nucleotide sequence: TGTGCCAGCAGCTTCGAGGGCACAGATACGCAGTATTTT.

The chain uses TRBV5-1 and TRBJ1-1, with unresolved D. CDR1 SGHRS and CDR2 YFSETQ come from the germline V gene. The CDR3 runs 14 residues. Deletions cut 1 base from V and 3 bases from J, with 10 bases between. CDR3 sequence reads: CASSLFGFDTEAFF. CDR3 nucleotide sequence: TGCGCCAGCAGCTTGTTTGGCTTTGACACTGAAGCTTTCTTT.

This chain connects TRBV7-3 to TRBJ1-6; D is uncertain. The V end lost 3 bases, the J end lost 7 bases, and 4 bases lay between the germline ends. The V gene's germline CDR1 is SGHTA and CDR2 FQGTGA. The CDR3 consists of 12 residues. CDR3 protein: CASSLGNSPLHF. For the CDR3, the DNA is TGTGCCAGCAGCTTGGGCAATTCACCCCTCCACTTT.